This TCR beta chain is drawn from a study of a mutant IDH1 vaccine in newly diagnosed glioma. As for the study in general: Earlier therapy was either radiotherapy, temozolomide, or both, and most got both.

Data came from immunoSEQ multiplex PCR; TCRdb stores just in-frame clones and leaves some out. The sample holds around 89,000 clones, about 83% seen once. This clone occurred a few times. The time point was: baseline, week 1 (first vaccination visit). Regarding treatment: pre-vaccination baseline after standard-of-care therapy. The clonotype comes from a woman between 50 and 59 years old with glioma. Sequencing was performed on PBMCs, taken from a glioma patient treated with radiotherapy, temozolomide or both.

The CDR3 protein is CASSGVQNTEAFF. CDR3 in DNA: TGTGCCAGCAGTGGAGTACAGAACACTGAAGCTTTCTTT. The gene calls are TRBV2 and TRBJ1-1; no clear D. The V end was cut by 4 bases, the J end by 1 base, with 7 bases between. The CDR3 length is 13 residues. The germline CDR1 and CDR2 sequences are SNHLY and FYNNEI.